This T cell receptor beta chain is from a study of T-cell memory formation after mild COVID-19. Per the germline V gene, CDR1 is SGDLS and CDR2 is YYNGEE. The CDR3 extends over 14 amino acids. Trimming removed 0 bases from V and 4 bases from J, with 8 bases in between. MiXCR, applied by TCRdb to the 5' RACE reads, yields one record per CDR3 protein. The table records more than 80,000 distinct CDR3 sequences, 15% to 20% of them present only once. This clonotype was observed a few times. This TCR came from an adult woman who had mild COVID-19 (a few samples of this study predate the infection). Cell type and time point are not known. Sample: PBMCs or a T cell subset sorted from them (not recorded which). This chain links TRBV9 with TRBJ1-5; D is uncertain. The DNA for the CDR3 is TGTGCCAGCAGCGTAGGCGGGGAGAATCAGCCCCAGCATTTT. The encoded protein is CASSVGGENQPQHF.